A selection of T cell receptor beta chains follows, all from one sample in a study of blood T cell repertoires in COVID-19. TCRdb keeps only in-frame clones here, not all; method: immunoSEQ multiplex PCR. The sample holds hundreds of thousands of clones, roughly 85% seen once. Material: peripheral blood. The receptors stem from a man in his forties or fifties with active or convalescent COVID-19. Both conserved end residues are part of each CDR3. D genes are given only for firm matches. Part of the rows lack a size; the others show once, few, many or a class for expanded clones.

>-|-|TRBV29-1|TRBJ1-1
CSVDLGSDRKAFF
TGCAGCGTTGACTTAGGGTCGGACAGAAAAGCTTTCTTT
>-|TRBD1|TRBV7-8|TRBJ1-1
CASSLVQGGEAFF
TGTGCCAGCAGCTTAGTTCAGGGGGGTGAAGCTTTCTTT
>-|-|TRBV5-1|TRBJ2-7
CASSQGNNYEQYF
TGCGCCAGCAGCCAGGGGAACAACTACGAGCAGTACTTC
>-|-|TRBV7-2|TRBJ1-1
CASSRGGAGEAFF
TGTGCCAGCAGCCGCGGGGGGGCCGGTGAAGCTTTCTTT
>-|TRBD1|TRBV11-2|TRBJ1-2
CASSHDRVSYTF
TGTGCCAGCAGCCACGACAGGGTGAGCTACACCTTC
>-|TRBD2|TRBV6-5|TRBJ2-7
CASSYTSSGRTYEQYF
TGTGCCAGCAGTTACACTTCAAGCGGGAGAACCTACGAGCAGTACTTC
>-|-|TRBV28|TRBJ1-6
CASRRSSYNSPLHF
TGTGCCAGCCGACGGAGCTCCTATAATTCACCCCTCCACTTT
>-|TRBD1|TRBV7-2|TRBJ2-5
CASSSDRVETQYF
TGTGCCAGCAGCTCGGACAGGGTGGAGACCCAGTACTTC
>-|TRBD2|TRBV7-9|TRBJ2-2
CASSFASSGTGRAGELFF
TGTGCCAGCAGCTTCGCCTCATCAGGGACCGGGAGGGCCGGGGAGCTGTTTTTT
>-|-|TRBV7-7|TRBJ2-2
CVWGWGPGDDTGELFF
TGTGTTTGGGGGTGGGGCCCAGGGGACGATACCGGGGAGCTGTTTTTT
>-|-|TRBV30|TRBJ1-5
CAWSRGINQPQHF
TGTGCCTGGAGTAGGGGGATCAATCAGCCCCAGCATTTT
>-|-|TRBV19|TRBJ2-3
CASSLQGTDTQYF
TGTGCCAGTAGCCTGCAGGGCACAGATACGCAGTATTTT
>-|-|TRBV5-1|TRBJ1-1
CASSLAGGTTEAFF
TGCGCCAGCAGCTTGGCCGGGGGGACCACTGAAGCTTTCTTT
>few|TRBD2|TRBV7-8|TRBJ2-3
CASSRGGPDTQYF
TGTGCCAGCAGCCGGGGGGGGCCCGATACGCAGTATTTT
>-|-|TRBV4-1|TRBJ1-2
CASSQDQGSNYGYTF
TGCGCCAGCAGCCAAGATCAGGGCTCCAACTATGGCTACACCTTC
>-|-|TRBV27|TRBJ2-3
CATQPRVSPDTQYF
TGTGCCACGCAACCCAGGGTTAGTCCAGATACGCAGTATTTT
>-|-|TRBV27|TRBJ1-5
CASSPAGEQPQHF
TGTGCCAGCAGTCCCGCGGGCGAACAGCCCCAGCATTTT
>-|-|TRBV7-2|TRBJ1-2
CASSFFFSNYGYTF
TGTGCCAGCAGCTTCTTTTTTTCTAACTATGGCTACACCTTC
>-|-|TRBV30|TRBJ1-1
CAWRGANTEAFF
TGTGCCTGGAGGGGAGCGAACACTGAAGCTTTCTTT
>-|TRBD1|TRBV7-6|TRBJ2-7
CASSHRAGQGSDEQYF
TGTGCCAGCAGCCACCGAGCGGGACAGGGATCCGACGAGCAGTACTTC
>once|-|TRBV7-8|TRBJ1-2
CASSLVREAPYGYTF
TGTGCCAGCAGCTTAGTGAGGGAAGCACCCTATGGCTACACCTTC
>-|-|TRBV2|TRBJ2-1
CASSKGMGSSSNEQFF
TGTGCCAGCAGTAAGGGGATGGGGTCTTCCAGCAATGAGCAGTTCTTC
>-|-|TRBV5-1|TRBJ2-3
CASSLDLSDTQYF
TGCGCCAGCAGCTTGGATCTTTCAGATACGCAGTATTTT
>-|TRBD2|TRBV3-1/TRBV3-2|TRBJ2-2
CASSPTSGSSVSTGELFF
TGTGCCAGCAGCCCGACTAGCGGGAGTTCTGTGAGCACCGGGGAGCTGTTTTTT
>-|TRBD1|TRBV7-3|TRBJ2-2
CASSTRQGTSGELFF
TGTGCCAGCAGCACCCGACAGGGTACCTCCGGGGAGCTGTTTTTT
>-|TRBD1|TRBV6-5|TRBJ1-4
CASSYSRQGEKLFF
TGTGCCAGCAGTTACTCGAGACAGGGTGAAAAACTGTTTTTT
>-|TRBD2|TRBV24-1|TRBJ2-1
CATSVGGGNNEQFF
TGTGCCACCAGTGTGGGGGGGGGTAACAATGAGCAGTTCTTC
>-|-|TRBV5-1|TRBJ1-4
CASSLADAGGEKLFF
TGCGCCAGCAGCTTGGCCGATGCGGGAGGTGAAAAACTGTTTTTT
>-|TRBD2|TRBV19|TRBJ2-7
CASSRPGLAGEQYF
TGTGCCAGTAGTAGACCGGGACTAGCGGGAGAGCAGTACTTC
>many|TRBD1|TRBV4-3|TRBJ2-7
CASSPGQGPLDEQYF
TGCGCCAGCAGCCCGGGACAGGGCCCCTTGGACGAGCAGTACTTC
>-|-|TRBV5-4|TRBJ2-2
CASSLQRGRGEGELFF
TGTGCCAGCAGCCTTCAAAGAGGCAGGGGCGAGGGGGAGCTGTTTTTT
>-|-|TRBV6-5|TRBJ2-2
CATKPGLDSTGELFF
TGTGCCACCAAACCCGGACTTGACTCCACCGGGGAGCTGTTTTTT
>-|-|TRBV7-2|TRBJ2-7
CASSLSPGNEQYF
TGTGCCAGCAGCTTATCACCAGGCAACGAGCAGTACTTC
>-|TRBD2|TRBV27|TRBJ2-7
CASSPNGLARYEQYF
TGTGCCAGCAGTCCGAACGGACTAGCTCGTTACGAGCAGTACTTC
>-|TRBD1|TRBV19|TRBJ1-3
CASNNRGSGNTIYF
TGTGCCAGTAACAACAGGGGCTCTGGAAACACCATATATTTT